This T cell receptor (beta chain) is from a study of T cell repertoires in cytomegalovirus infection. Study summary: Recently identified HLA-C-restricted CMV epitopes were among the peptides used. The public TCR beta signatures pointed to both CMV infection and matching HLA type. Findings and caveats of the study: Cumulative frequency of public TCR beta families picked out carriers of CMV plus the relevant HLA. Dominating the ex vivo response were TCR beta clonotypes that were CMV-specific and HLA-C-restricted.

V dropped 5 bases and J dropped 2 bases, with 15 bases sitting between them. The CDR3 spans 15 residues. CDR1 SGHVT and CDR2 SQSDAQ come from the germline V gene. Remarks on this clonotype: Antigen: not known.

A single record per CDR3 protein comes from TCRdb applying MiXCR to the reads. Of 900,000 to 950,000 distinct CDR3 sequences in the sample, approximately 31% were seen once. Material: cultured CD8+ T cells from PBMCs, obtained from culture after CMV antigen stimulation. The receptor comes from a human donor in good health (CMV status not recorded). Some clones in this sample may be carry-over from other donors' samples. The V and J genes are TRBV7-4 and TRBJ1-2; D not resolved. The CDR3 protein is CASSPAVGLNYGYTF. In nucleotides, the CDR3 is TGTGCCAGCAGCCCGGCAGTGGGCTTGAACTATGGCTACACCTTC.